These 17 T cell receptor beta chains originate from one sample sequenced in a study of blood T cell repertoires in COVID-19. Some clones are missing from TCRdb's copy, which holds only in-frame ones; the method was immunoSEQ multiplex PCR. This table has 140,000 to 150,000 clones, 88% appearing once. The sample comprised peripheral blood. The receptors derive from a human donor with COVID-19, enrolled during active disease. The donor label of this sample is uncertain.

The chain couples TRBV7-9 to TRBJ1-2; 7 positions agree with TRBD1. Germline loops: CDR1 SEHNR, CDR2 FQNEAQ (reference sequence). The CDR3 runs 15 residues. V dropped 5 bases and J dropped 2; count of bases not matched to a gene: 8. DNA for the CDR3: TGTGCCAGCAGCCCGGGACAGCGCTTAAACTATGGCTACACCTTC. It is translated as CASSPGQRLNYGYTF.

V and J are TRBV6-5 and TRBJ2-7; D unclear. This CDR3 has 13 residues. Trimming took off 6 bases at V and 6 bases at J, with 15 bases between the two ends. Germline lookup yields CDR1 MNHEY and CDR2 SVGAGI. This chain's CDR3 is CASSPALSSEQYF. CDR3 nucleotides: TGTGCCAGCAGCCCCGCCCTTTCTAGCGAGCAGTACTTC.

This chain's CDR3 is CASSQRVGELFF. In nucleotides, the CDR3 is TGTGCCAGCAGCCAGAGGGTTGGGGAGCTGTTTTTT. The chain couples TRBV3-1 (or the pseudogene TRBV3-2) to TRBJ2-2; perhaps TRBD2 as D (5 bases). This CDR3 region has 12 residues. Germline V gene sequence: CDR1 LGHDT, CDR2 YNNKEL (reference sequence). Trimming removed 3 bases from V and 8 bases from J, with 7 bases in between.

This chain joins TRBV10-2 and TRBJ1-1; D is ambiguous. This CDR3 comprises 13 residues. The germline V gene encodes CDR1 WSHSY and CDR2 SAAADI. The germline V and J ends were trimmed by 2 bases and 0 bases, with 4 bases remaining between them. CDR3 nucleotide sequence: TGCGCCAGCAGTGAGCAGGTGAACACTGAAGCTTTCTTT. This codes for CASSEQVNTEAFF.

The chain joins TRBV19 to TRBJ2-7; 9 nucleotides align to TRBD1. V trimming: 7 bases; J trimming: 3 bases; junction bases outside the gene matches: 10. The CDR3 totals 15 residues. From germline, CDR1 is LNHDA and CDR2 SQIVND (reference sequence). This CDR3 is CASTLSGTGLYEQYF. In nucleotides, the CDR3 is TGTGCCAGTACCCTCTCCGGGACAGGGCTCTACGAGCAGTACTTC. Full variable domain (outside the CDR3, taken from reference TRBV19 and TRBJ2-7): DGGITQSPKYLFRKEGQNVTLSCEQNLNHDAMYWYRQDPGQGLRLIYYSQIVNDFQKGDIAEGYSVSREKKESFPLTVTSAQKNPTAFYLCASTLSGTGLYEQYFGPGTRLTVT.

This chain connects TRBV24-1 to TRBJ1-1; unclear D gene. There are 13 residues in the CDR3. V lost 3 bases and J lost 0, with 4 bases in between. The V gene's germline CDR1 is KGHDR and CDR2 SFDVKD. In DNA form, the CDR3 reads TGTGCCACCAGTGATACGGTGAACACTGAAGCTTTCTTT. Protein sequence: CATSDTVNTEAFF.

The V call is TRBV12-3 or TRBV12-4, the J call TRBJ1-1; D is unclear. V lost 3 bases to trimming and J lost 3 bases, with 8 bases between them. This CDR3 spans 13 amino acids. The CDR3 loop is CASSFLGDTEAFF. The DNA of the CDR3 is TGTGCCAGCAGTTTTCTAGGTGACACTGAAGCTTTCTTT.

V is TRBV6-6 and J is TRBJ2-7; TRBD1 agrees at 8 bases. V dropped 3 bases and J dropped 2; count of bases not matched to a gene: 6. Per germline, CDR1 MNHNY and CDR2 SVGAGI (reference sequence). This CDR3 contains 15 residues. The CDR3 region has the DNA TGTGCCAGCAGTTATGGGGACAGGACACCCTACGAGCAGTACTTC. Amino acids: CASSYGDRTPYEQYF.

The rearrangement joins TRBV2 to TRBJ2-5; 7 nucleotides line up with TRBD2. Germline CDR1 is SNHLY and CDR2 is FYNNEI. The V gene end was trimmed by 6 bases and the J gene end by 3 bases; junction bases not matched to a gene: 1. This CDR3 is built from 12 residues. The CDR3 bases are TGTGCCAGCAGAGGGAGGGAAGAGACCCAGTACTTC. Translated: CASRGREETQYF. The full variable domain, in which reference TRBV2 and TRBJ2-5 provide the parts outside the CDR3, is EPEVTQTPSHQVTQMGQEVILRCVPISNHLYFYWYRQILGQKVEFLVSFYNNEISEKSEIFDDQFSVERPDGSNFTLKIRSTKLEDSAMYFCASRGREETQYFGPGTRLLVL.

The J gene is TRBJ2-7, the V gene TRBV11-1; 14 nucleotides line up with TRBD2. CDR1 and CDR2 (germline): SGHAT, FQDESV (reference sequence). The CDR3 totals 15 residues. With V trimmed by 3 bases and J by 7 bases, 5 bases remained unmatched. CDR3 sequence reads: CASSLTSGGEMEQYF. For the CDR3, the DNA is TGTGCCAGCAGCTTGACTAGCGGGGGGGAAATGGAGCAGTACTTC.

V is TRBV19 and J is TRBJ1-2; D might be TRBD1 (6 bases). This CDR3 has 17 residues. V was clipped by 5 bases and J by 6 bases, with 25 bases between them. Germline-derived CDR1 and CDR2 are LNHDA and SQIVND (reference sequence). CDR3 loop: CASSFSSTGPLDDGYTF. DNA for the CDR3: TGTGCCAGTAGTTTCTCTTCTACAGGGCCCCTAGATGATGGCTACACCTTC.

This CDR3 reads CASTGGALYEQYF. Here the CDR3 DNA reads TGTGCCAGCACAGGGGGCGCTTTATACGAGCAGTACTTC. The chain recombines TRBV27 with TRBJ2-7, with TRBD1 matching 8 bases. Germline-derived CDR1 and CDR2 are MNHEY and SMNVEV (reference sequence). V was clipped by 7 bases and J by 4 bases; unmatched bases: 6. CDR3 size: 13 residues.

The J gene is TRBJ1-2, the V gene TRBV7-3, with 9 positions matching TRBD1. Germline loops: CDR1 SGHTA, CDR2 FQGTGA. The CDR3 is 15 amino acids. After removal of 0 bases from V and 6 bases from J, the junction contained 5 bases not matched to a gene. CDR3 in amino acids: CASSLTGQGTDGYTF. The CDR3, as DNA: TGTGCCAGCAGCTTAACGGGACAGGGTACGGATGGCTACACCTTC.

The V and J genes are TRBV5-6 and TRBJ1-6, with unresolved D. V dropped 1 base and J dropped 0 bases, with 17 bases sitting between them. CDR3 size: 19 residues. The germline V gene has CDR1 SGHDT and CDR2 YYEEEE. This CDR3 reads CASSLYGELLSSYNSPLHF. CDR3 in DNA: TGTGCCAGCAGCTTGTACGGGGAACTCCTGAGCTCCTATAATTCACCCCTCCACTTT.

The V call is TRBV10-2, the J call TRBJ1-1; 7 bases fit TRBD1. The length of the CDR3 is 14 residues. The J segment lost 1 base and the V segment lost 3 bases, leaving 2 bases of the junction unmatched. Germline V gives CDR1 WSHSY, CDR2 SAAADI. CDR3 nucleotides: TGCGCCAGCAGTGATGGGACAGAGAACACTGAAGCTTTCTTT. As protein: CASSDGTENTEAFF.

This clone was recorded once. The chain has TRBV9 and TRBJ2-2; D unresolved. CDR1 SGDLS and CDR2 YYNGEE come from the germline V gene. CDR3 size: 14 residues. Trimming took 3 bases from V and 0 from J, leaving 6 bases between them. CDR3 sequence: CASSASSNTGELFF. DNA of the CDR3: TGTGCCAGCAGCGCCTCGTCGAACACCGGGGAGCTGTTTTTT.

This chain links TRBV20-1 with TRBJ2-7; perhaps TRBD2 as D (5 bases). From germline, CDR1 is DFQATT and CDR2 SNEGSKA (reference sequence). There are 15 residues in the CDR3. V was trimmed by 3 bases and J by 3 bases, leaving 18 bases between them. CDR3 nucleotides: TGCAGTGCTAGTAAGGAGGTCGCGGCCATCTACGAGCAGTACTTC. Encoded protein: CSASKEVAAIYEQYF.